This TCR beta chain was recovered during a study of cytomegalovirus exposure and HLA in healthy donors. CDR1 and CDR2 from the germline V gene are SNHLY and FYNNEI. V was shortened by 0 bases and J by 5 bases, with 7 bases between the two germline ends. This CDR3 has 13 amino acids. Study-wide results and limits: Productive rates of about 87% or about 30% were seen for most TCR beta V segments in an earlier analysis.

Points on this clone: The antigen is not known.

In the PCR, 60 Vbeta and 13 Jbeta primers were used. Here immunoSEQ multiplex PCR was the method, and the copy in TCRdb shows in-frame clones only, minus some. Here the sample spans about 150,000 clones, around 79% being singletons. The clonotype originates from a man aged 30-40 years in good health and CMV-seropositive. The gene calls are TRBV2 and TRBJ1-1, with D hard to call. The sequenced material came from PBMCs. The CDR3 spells CASSEARRTEAFF. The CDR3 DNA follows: TGTGCCAGCAGTGAAGCGCGGAGGACTGAAGCTTTCTTT.